The 21 T cell receptor beta chains below were found in one sample sequenced in a study of T cells in Graves' hyperthyroidism and ophthalmopathy. The CDR3 regions of TCR beta were amplified from RNA transcripts. A first-round RT-PCR of the TCR CDR3 used the HTBI primer set. Via MiXCR, TCRdb re-called the multiplex PCR reads, giving one row per CDR3 protein. The repertoire holds approximately 330,000 distinct CDR3 sequences, with over 15% as singletons. The sample taken for sequencing was blood. The source of these receptors is a woman aged 45-59 years with Graves' hyperthyroidism.

This clonotype was detected many times. DNA of the CDR3: TGTGCCAGCAGTTTAGATAGAGGGAGGGCCTTCACAGATACGCAGTATTTT. Amino acid sequence: CASSLDRGRAFTDTQYF. V is TRBV28 and J is TRBJ2-3, with TRBD2 matching over 7 bases. This CDR3 comprises 17 residues. CDR1 is MDHEN, CDR2 SYDVKM, per germline. The V and J ends lost 2 bases and 2 bases, in that order; junction bases with no gene match: 10.

This clonotype was recorded a few times. This rearrangement joins TRBV29-1 to TRBJ1-1; D is perhaps TRBD1 (5 bases). Deletions cut 5 bases from V and 6 bases from J, with 13 bases between. This CDR3 has 12 residues. Germline V CDR1 and CDR2: SQVTM, ANQGSEA. CDR3 in amino acids: CSVPGPPPEAFF. The CDR3 bases are TGCAGCGTTCCGGGGCCCCCCCCTGAAGCTTTCTTT. The variable domain in full, with the rest retrieved from reference TRBV29-1 and TRBJ1-1, is SAVISQKPSRDICQRGTSLTIQCQVDSQVTMMFWYRQQPGQSLTLIATANQGSEATYESGFVIDKFPISRPNLTFSTLTVSNMSPEDSSIYLCSVPGPPPEAFFGQGTRLTVV.

The rearrangement links TRBV6-1 to TRBJ2-3; D possibly matches TRBD1 or TRBD2 (5 bases each). Trimming left V 5 bases short and J 6 bases short, with 18 bases between. This CDR3 region has 15 residues. Germline CDR1 and CDR2: MNHNS and SASEGT. CDR3 bases: TGTGCCAGCAGTCCTCCTGAGGGGTTCCCGGATACGCAGTATTTT. Protein: CASSPPEGFPDTQYF.

This clonotype was seen at least ten times. The chain employs TRBV11-2 and TRBJ1-1; 8 bases match TRBD1. V lost 0 bases and J lost 5; bases outside the gene matches: 2. This CDR3 region has 14 residues. Germline lookup yields CDR1 SGHAT and CDR2 FQNNGV. CDR3 bases: TGTGCCAGCAGCTTAGACAGGGGGCGTACTGAAGCTTTCTTT. Amino acid sequence: CASSLDRGRTEAFF.

The chain recombines TRBV20-1 with TRBJ1-6; D unclear. Germline CDR1 DFQATT, CDR2 SNEGSKA (reference sequence). This CDR3 has 15 amino acids. V lost 0 bases and J 7 bases, leaving 13 bases between the germline ends. The chain's CDR3 is CSARDPHAGNSPLHF. CDR3 DNA sequence: TGCAGTGCTAGAGATCCCCACGCTGGGAATTCACCCCTCCACTTT.

This clonotype was picked up many times. The chain uses TRBV30 and TRBJ2-5; D is unresolved. The CDR3 runs 13 residues. Trimming took off 1 base at V and 1 base at J, with 7 bases between the two ends. Germline lookup yields CDR1 GTSNPN and CDR2 SVGIG (reference sequence). The CDR3, as DNA: TGTGCCTGGAGTGGTCGGCTCCAAGAGACCCAGTACTTC. This encodes CAWSGRLQETQYF.

This clonotype has a count of ten or more. The rearrangement links TRBV5-1 to TRBJ1-1; 7 bases map to TRBD1. The V and J ends lost 4 bases and 4 bases, in that order; junction bases with no gene match: 10. Germline assignment: CDR1 SGHRS and CDR2 YFSETQ. The length of the CDR3 is 15 residues. As DNA, the CDR3 is TGCGCCAGCAGCCCGGGACAGACCGCGCGCACTGAAGCTTTCTTT. It is translated as CASSPGQTARTEAFF.

This clonotype was picked up many times. CDR3 loop: CASSRSSGQGNIQYF. In DNA form, the CDR3 reads TGCGCCAGCAGCCGGAGTTCGGGACAGGGAAACATTCAGTACTTC. The rearrangement joins TRBV5-1 to TRBJ2-4, with TRBD1 identical over 9 bases. V shed 4 bases and J 6 bases; nucleotides not matched to a gene: 8. CDR1 and CDR2 from the germline V gene are SGHRS and YFSETQ. This CDR3 has 15 residues.

At least ten counts were recorded for this clonotype. This chain uses TRBV11-2 with TRBJ2-7; 11 nucleotides line up with TRBD2. Germline lookup yields CDR1 SGHAT and CDR2 FQNNGV. This CDR3 is 17 amino acids long. Trimming cost V 5 bases and J 3 bases; bases outside gene matches: 12. CDR3 bases: TGTGCCAGCAGCCTAAATGTCGGACTAGCGGGCCACTACGAGCAGTACTTC. Translated: CASSLNVGLAGHYEQYF.

The rearrangement links TRBV6-1 to TRBJ2-1; 11 nucleotides agree with TRBD2. Germline-derived CDR1 and CDR2 are MNHNS and SASEGT. The CDR3 loop spans 16 amino acids. J lost 2 bases, V lost 6 bases, and 6 bases had no gene match. The CDR3 loop is CASSHGLAGPYNEQFF. The CDR3 coding sequence is TGTGCCAGCAGCCACGGACTAGCGGGTCCCTACAATGAGCAGTTCTTC.

The chain combines TRBV11-2 with TRBJ2-3, with D unresolved. V was clipped by 0 bases and J by 1 base, with 11 bases between them. Germline V lookup: CDR1 SGHAT, CDR2 FQNNGV. The CDR3 totals 16 residues. CDR3 sequence reads: CASSLDTQWGTDTQYF. The CDR3 DNA reads TGTGCCAGCAGCTTAGATACCCAATGGGGCACAGATACGCAGTATTTT. Using reference TRBV11-2 and TRBJ2-3 for the parts outside the CDR3, the full variable domain is EAGVAQSPRYKIIEKRQSVAFWCNPISGHATLYWYQQILGQGPKLLIQFQNNGVVDDSQLPKDRFSAERLKGVDSTLKIQPAKLEDSAVYLCASSLDTQWGTDTQYFGPGTRLTVL.

This clonotype was seen a few times. The rearrangement links TRBV11-2 to TRBJ2-3; 9 bases agree with TRBD1. With V trimmed by 5 bases and J by 4 bases, 10 bases remained unmatched. There are 16 residues in the CDR3. The germline V gene has CDR1 SGHAT and CDR2 FQNNGV. The chain's CDR3 is CASSDYRDRDSDTQYF. In DNA, the CDR3 is TGTGCCAGCAGCGACTACCGGGACAGGGATTCAGATACGCAGTATTTT.

The sample holds one count of this clonotype. V and J are TRBV20-1 and TRBJ1-1; D might be TRBD1 (5 bases). Germline V lookup: CDR1 DFQATT, CDR2 SNEGSKA (reference sequence). The CDR3 contains 12 residues. The germline V and J ends were trimmed by 6 bases and 1 base, with 9 bases remaining between them. CDR3 bases: TGCAGTGCCCAGGGTACGAACACTGAAGCTTTCTTT. Protein product: CSAQGTNTEAFF.

This clonotype was observed a few times. V usage is TRBV6-2 or TRBV6-3 and J usage is TRBJ1-6; TRBD1 aligns across 9 bases. The ends lost 2 bases at V and 15 bases at J; junction bases unmatched: 2. CDR1 and CDR2 from the germline V gene are MNHEY and SVGEGT. The length of the CDR3 is 12 residues. CDR3: CASSYPDRGLHF. The CDR3 DNA sequence: TGTGCCAGCAGTTACCCGGACAGGGGCCTCCACTTT.

A few counts support this clonotype. The chain is built from TRBV29-1 and TRBJ2-5; D unresolved. Germline assignment: CDR1 SQVTM and CDR2 ANQGSEA. The CDR3 is 12 residues long. V was shortened by 4 bases and J by 1 base, with 7 bases between the two germline ends. CDR3 in DNA: TGCAGCGTTGGTCTCAGCCAAGAGACCCAGTACTTC. It is translated as CSVGLSQETQYF.

The J gene is TRBJ1-2, the V gene TRBV6-1; 9 bases map to TRBD1. Trimming at V came to 5 bases and at J to 2 bases, leaving 9 bases not matched to a gene. The CDR3 consists of 16 residues. The germline gives CDR1 MNHNS, CDR2 SASEGT. The CDR3 is CASSYGLTGGNYGYTF. CDR3 sequence (DNA): TGTGCCAGCAGTTACGGCTTGACAGGGGGGAACTATGGCTACACCTTC.

This clonotype was seen repeatedly, ten times or more. The V gene is TRBV5-1, the J gene TRBJ2-1, with 7 bases identical to TRBD1. V lost 4 bases to trimming and J lost 7 bases; unmatched junction nucleotides: 8. This CDR3 spans 14 amino acids. Germline CDR1 reads SGHRS; CDR2 reads YFSETQ. The chain's CDR3 is CASSLLSRGNEQFF. The CDR3 region has the DNA TGCGCCAGCAGCCTCCTTTCCAGGGGGAATGAGCAGTTCTTC.

This chain connects TRBV2 to TRBJ1-3; tentative D call: TRBD1 (5 bases). V gave up 10 bases and J gave up 4 bases, with 11 bases separating them. Germline CDR1 and CDR2: SNHLY and FYNNEI. The CDR3 contains 12 residues. CDR3 DNA sequence: TGTGCCACCTGGGGCGACGGAAACACCATATATTTT. Protein product: CATWGDGNTIYF.

The chain couples TRBV4-1 to TRBJ1-2; D possibly corresponds to TRBD1 (5 bases). In germline, CDR1 is MGHRA, CDR2 YSYEKL. Trimming took 0 bases from V and 8 from J, leaving 13 bases between them. The CDR3 is made up of 14 amino acids. The CDR3 DNA is TGCGCCAGCAGCCAAGACGGGGACTACGTAGGCTACACCTTC. Encoded protein: CASSQDGDYVGYTF.

The chain is built from TRBV19 and TRBJ2-1, with 8 bases fitting TRBD2. V gave up 5 bases and J gave up 0 bases; unmatched junction bases: 6. Germline V CDR1 and CDR2: LNHDA, SQIVND (reference sequence). This CDR3 comprises 16 residues. CDR3 amino acids: CASSRRGASSYNEQFF. Written as DNA, the CDR3 is TGTGCCAGTAGTCGGCGGGGGGCCAGCTCCTACAATGAGCAGTTCTTC. Full variable domain (rest looked up from reference TRBV19 and TRBJ2-1): DGGITQSPKYLFRKEGQNVTLSCEQNLNHDAMYWYRQDPGQGLRLIYYSQIVNDFQKGDIAEGYSVSREKKESFPLTVTSAQKNPTAFYLCASSRRGASSYNEQFFGPGTRLTVL.

This clonotype was recorded many times. This chain joins TRBV10-1 and TRBJ2-2, with D perhaps matching TRBD2 (5 bases). CDR1 is WNHNN and CDR2 is SYGVQD in the germline V gene (reference sequence). Between the trimmed V and J ends, which lost 6 bases and 7 bases, there was a span of 9 bases. The CDR3 consists of 12 residues. The CDR3 DNA is TGCGCCAGCAGCGACTATAACGGGGAGCTGTTTTTT. As protein: CASSDYNGELFF.